This T cell receptor (beta chain) was sequenced for a study of human T cells and chemical hapten exposure. Whole-study findings and limits: Donors had alopecia, so their immune response may differ from healthy people's.

CDR3 length: 16 residues. After removal of 6 bases from V and 0 bases from J, the junction contained 10 bases not matched to a gene. This clonotype was seen at least ten times. What it binds is unknown. Methods used by the authors: Between roughly 20,000 and 690,600 TCRs appeared in each sample, and the median stood at about 93,000. MiXCR was run by TCRdb on the RACE reads, yielding one entry per CDR3 protein. These V and J calls are TCRdb output, not the study's own analysis. The sample yields more than 250,000 distinct CDR3 sequences, 8.6% seen once. The time point is: pre-sensitization, week 0. Treatment: therapeutic diphenylcyclopropenone sensitization with weekly scalp DPC. Those who donated were patients with alopecia, 18 to 70 years of age, and suitable for DPC.

V is TRBV12-3 or TRBV12-4 and J is TRBJ1-2; 7 nucleotides line up with TRBD1. This receptor was taken from a woman between 35 and 50 years old with alopecia areata. Some clones in this sample may be carry-over from other donors' samples. The sample here was whole blood, taken in connection with sensitization to the hapten diphenylcyclopropenone (DPC). DNA of the CDR3: TGTGCCAGCAGGCCTACAGGGGCCCCAGCTAACTATGGCTACACCTTC. Residues: CASRPTGAPANYGYTF.